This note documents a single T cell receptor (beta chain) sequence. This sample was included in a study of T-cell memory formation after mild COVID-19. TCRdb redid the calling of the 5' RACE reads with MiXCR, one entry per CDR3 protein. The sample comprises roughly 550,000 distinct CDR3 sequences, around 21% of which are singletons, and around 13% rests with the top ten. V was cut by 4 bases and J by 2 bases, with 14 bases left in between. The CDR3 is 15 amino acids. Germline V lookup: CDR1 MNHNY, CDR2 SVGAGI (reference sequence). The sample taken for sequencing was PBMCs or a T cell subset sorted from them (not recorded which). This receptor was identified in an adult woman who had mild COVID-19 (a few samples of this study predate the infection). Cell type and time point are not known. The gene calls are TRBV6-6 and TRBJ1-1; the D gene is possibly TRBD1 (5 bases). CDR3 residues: CASSSSDSGNTEAFF. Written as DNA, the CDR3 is TGTGCCAGCAGTTCCTCCGACAGTGGAAACACTGAAGCTTTCTTT.